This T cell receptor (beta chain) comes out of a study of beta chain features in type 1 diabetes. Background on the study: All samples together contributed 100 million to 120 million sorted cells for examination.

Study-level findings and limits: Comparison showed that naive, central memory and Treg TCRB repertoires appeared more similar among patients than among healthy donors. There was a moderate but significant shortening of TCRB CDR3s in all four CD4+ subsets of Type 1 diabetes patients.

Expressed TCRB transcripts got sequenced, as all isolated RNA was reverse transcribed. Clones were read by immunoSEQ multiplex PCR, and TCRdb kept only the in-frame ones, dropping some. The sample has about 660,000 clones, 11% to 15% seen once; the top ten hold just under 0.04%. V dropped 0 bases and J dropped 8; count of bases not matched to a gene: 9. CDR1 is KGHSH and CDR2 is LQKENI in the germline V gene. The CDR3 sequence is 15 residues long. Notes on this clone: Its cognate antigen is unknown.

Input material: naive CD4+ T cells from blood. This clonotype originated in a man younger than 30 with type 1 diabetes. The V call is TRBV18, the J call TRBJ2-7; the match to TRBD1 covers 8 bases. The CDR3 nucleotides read TGTGCCAGCTCACCACCGGGGCAGGGGGCGCAGAAGCAGTACTTC. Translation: CASSPPGQGAQKQYF.